Shown below are 11 T cell receptor beta chains from a single sample sequenced in a study of cytomegalovirus exposure and HLA in healthy donors. It was with 60 Vbeta and 13 Jbeta primers that the PCR ran. Assay: immunoSEQ multiplex PCR; the TCRdb copy retains only in-frame clones and omits some. The sample lists around 170,000 clones; over 75% were seen once. The sample was PBMCs. The receptors here all came from a woman in her forties or fifties in good health and CMV-seronegative.

The chain combines TRBV7-2 with TRBJ2-7, with D unclear. Germline CDR1 is SGHTA and CDR2 is FQGNSA. The CDR3 loop spans 12 amino acids. Between the trimmed V and J ends, which lost 5 bases and 6 bases, there was a span of 11 bases. For the CDR3, the DNA is TGTGCCAGCAGCGCCTCGCGGTTCGAGCAGTACTTC. Protein: CASSASRFEQYF.

The chain uses TRBV7-2 and TRBJ2-5; TRBD2 agrees at 8 bases. The assigned J gene may be wrong: the sequence end matches TRBJ2-7 better. The CDR3 contains 15 residues. Germline CDR1 reads SGHTA; CDR2 reads FQGNSA. The CDR3 loop reads CASSLAIRGGGEQYF. The CDR3 DNA reads as TGTGCCAGCAGCTTAGCAATACGGGGGGGCGGCGAGCAGTACTTC.

The J gene is TRBJ2-5, the V gene TRBV5-4, with 7 bases aligning to TRBD2. CDR1 SGHNT and CDR2 YYREEE come from the germline V gene (reference sequence). Unmatched junction bases numbered 3, after V lost 0 bases and J lost 1 base. This CDR3 has 15 amino acids. CDR3 coding DNA: TGTGCCAGCAGCTTGGATCCGGGAGGCCAAGAGACCCAGTACTTC. Its translation: CASSLDPGGQETQYF.

This clone has more than one count but fewer than ten. One junction end does not reproduce the germline sequence, and a read error may be involved. This chain connects TRBV7-7 to TRBJ1-1; D might be TRBD1 (5 bases). Germline CDR1 SSHAT, CDR2 FNYEAQ (reference sequence). The CDR3 is made up of 13 amino acids. The CDR3 region is CASSLDRNTEAFF. As DNA, the CDR3 is TGTGCTAGCAGCTTAGACAGGAACACTGAAGCTTTCTTT.

The chain employs TRBV9 and TRBJ1-2; weak D call: TRBD1 (5 bases). This CDR3 spans 15 amino acids. Trimming took 4 bases from V and 1 from J, leaving 14 bases between them. Germline CDR1 reads SGDLS; CDR2 reads YYNGEE. As DNA, the CDR3 is TGTGCCAGCAGCAGCGACTTGACAGATAACTATGGCTACACCTTC. Its translation: CASSSDLTDNYGYTF.

The rearrangement joins TRBV19 to TRBJ2-1; 8 positions match TRBD1. Germline V gene data show CDR1 as LNHDA and CDR2 as SQIVND (reference sequence). V trimming: 8 bases; J trimming: 9 bases; junction bases outside the gene matches: 6. The CDR3 runs 12 residues. The CDR3 DNA follows: TGTGCCAGTGGGGACAGGATTAGTGAGCAGTTCTTC. This translates into CASGDRISEQFF.

The rearrangement uses TRBV28 and TRBJ1-2; unclear D gene. CDR1 and CDR2 from the germline V gene are MDHEN and SYDVKM. The CDR3 is made up of 13 amino acids. V lost 5 bases and J 5 bases, leaving 12 bases between the germline ends. The CDR3 is CASSAGVGYGYTF. CDR3 coding DNA: TGTGCCAGCAGTGCCGGGGTTGGGTATGGCTACACCTTC.

The CDR3 DNA is TGTGCCAGCAGCGAGGGTGGTACGCAGTATTTT. This gives the protein CASSEGGTQYF. V usage is TRBV6-5 and J usage is TRBJ2-3; a possible D gene is TRBD2 (5 bases). CDR1 and CDR2 from the germline V gene are MNHEY and SVGAGI. CDR3 size: 11 residues. V gave up 6 bases and J gave up 8 bases, with 9 bases separating them.

The V and J genes are TRBV5-1 and TRBJ2-2; unclear D gene. Trimming shortened V by 4 bases and J by 0 bases, and 7 bases separated the two germline ends. CDR1 and CDR2 from the germline V gene are SGHRS and YFSETQ. This CDR3 region has 14 residues. CDR3 residues: CASSLRPNTGELFF. In DNA, the CDR3 is TGCGCCAGCAGCCTGCGCCCGAACACCGGGGAGCTGTTTTTT.

The sample holds a few counts of this clone. The chain employs TRBV2 and TRBJ1-5; D may be TRBD1 (5 bases). There are 12 residues in the CDR3. CDR1 is SNHLY, CDR2 FYNNEI, per germline. V was clipped by 6 bases and J by 4 bases, with 7 bases between them. The CDR3 nucleotides read TGTGCCAGCAGACGGGGGAATCAGCCCCAGCATTTT. Its protein product is CASRRGNQPQHF. The full variable domain, completed using reference TRBV2 and TRBJ1-5, is EPEVTQTPSHQVTQMGQEVILRCVPISNHLYFYWYRQILGQKVEFLVSFYNNEISEKSEIFDDQFSVERPDGSNFTLKIRSTKLEDSAMYFCASRRGNQPQHFGDGTRLSIL.

The V gene is TRBV7-2, the J gene TRBJ2-1, with 7 bases fitting TRBD2. V lost 3 bases to trimming and J lost 1 base; unmatched junction nucleotides: 3. Germline V gene sequence: CDR1 SGHTA, CDR2 FQGNSA. The CDR3 spans 15 residues. The CDR3 spells CASSFSGLSYNEQFF. The DNA of the CDR3 is TGTGCCAGCAGCTTTAGCGGGTTATCCTACAATGAGCAGTTCTTC.